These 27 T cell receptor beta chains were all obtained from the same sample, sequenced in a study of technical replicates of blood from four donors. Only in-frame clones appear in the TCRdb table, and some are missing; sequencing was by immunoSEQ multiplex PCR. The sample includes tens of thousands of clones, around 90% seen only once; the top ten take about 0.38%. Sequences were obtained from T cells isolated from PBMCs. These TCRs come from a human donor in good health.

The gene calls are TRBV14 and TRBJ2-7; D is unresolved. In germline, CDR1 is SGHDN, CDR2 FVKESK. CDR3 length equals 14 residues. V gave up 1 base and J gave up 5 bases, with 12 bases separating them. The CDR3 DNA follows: TGTGCCAGCAGCCAAGGATCTAGTTGGGACGAGCAGTACTTC. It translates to CASSQGSSWDEQYF.

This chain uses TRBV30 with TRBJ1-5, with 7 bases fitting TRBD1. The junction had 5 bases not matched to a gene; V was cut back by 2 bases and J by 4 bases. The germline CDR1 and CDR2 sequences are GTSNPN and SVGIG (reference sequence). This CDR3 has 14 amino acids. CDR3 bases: TGTGCCTGGAGTCAAGGACAGGTTAATCAGCCCCAGCATTTT. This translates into CAWSQGQVNQPQHF.

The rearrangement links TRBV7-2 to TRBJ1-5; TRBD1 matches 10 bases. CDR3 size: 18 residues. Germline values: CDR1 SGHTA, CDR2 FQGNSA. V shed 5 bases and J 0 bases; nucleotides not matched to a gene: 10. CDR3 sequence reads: CASSVRDRGLGSNQPQHF. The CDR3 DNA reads TGTGCCAGCAGCGTCCGGGACAGGGGACTAGGTAGCAATCAGCCCCAGCATTTT.

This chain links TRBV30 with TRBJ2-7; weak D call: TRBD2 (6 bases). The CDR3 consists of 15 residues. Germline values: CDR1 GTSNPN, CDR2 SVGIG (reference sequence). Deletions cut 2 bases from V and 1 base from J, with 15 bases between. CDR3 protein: CAWSSGVRESYEQYF. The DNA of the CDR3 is TGTGCCTGGAGTTCGGGGGTACGGGAATCCTACGAGCAGTACTTC. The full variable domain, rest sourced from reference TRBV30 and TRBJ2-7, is SQTIHQWPATLVQPVGSPLSLECTVEGTSNPNLYWYRQAAGRGLQLLFYSVGIGQISSEVPQNLSASRPQDRQFILSSKKLLLSDSGFYLCAWSSGVRESYEQYFGPGTRLTVT.

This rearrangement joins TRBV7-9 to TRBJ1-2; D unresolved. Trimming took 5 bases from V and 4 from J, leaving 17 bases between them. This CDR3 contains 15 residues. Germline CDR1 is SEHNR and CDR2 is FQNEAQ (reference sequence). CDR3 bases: TGTGCCAGCAGCCTAGGAGCCCCGAGGAGCTATGGCTACACCTTC. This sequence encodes CASSLGAPRSYGYTF.

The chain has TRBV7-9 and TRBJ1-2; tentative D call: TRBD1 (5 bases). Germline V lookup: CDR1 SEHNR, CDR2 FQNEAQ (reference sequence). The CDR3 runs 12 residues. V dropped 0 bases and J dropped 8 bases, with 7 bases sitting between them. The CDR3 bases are TGTGCCAGCAGCTTAGCCAGGGTCGGCTACACCTTC. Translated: CASSLARVGYTF.

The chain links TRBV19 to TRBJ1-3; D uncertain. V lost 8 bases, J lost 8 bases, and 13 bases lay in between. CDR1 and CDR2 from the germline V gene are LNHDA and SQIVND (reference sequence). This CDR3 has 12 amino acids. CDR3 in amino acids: CASLDTLYTIYF. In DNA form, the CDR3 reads TGTGCCAGTCTTGACACATTGTACACCATATATTTT.

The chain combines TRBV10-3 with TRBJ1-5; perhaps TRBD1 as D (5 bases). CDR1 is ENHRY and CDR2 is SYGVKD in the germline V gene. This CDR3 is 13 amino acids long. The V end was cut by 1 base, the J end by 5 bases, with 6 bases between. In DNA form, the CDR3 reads TGTGCCATCAGTGAGTTAGGGGATCAGCCCCAGCATTTT. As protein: CAISELGDQPQHF.

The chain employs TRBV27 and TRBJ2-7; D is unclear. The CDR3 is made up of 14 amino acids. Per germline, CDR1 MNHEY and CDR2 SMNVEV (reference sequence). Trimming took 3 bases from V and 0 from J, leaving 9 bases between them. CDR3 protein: CASSFQASSYEQYF. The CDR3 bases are TGTGCCAGCAGTTTTCAGGCCAGCTCCTACGAGCAGTACTTC.

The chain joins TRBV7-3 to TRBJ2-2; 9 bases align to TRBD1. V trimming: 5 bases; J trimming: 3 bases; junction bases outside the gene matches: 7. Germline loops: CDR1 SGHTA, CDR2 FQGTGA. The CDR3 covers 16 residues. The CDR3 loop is CASSQRTGVDTGELFF. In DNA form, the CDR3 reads TGTGCCAGCAGCCAAAGGACAGGGGTAGACACCGGGGAGCTGTTTTTT.

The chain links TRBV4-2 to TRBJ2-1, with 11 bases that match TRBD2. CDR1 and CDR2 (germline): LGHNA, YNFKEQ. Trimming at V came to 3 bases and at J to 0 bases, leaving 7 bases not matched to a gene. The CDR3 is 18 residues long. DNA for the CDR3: TGTGCCAGCAGCCAGGCGGGACTAGCGGTCAGCTCCTACAATGAGCAGTTCTTC. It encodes CASSQAGLAVSSYNEQFF.

Written as DNA, the CDR3 is TGCGCCAGCAGCTTATACTCCCGGGACACTCGCACAGATACGCAGTATTTT. As protein: CASSLYSRDTRTDTQYF. The rearrangement joins TRBV5-1 to TRBJ2-3, with D possibly TRBD1 on 6 matching bases. The V gene's germline CDR1 is SGHRS and CDR2 YFSETQ. Trimming removed 2 bases at V and 1 base at J, with 17 bases between. CDR3 size: 17 residues.

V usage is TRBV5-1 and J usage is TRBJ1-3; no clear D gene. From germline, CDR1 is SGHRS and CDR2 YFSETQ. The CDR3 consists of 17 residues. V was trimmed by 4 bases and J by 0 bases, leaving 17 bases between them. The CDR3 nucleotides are TGCGCCAGCAGCCCCTTGGGAGGCAGCTCCTCTGGAAACACCATATATTTT. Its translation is CASSPLGGSSSGNTIYF.

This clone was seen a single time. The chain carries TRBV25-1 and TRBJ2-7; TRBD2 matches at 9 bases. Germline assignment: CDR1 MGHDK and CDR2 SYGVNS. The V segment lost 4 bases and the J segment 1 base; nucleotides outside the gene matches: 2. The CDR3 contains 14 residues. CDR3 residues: CASSVTSGSYEQYF. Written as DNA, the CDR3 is TGTGCCAGCAGTGTAACTAGCGGGTCCTACGAGCAGTACTTC.

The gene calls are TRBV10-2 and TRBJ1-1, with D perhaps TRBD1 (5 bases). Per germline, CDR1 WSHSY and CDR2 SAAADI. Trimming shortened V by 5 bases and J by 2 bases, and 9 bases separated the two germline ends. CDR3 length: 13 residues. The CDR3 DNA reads TGCGCCAGCAGTCGGGGGGATAACACTGAAGCTTTCTTT. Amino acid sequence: CASSRGDNTEAFF.

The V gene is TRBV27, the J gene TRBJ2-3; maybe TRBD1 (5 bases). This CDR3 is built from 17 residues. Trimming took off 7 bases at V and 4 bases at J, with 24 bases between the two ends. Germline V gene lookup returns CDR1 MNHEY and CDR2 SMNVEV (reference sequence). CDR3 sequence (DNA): TGTGCCAGCACAATCAGGGTTTCAGGGATAGTTGCAGATACGCAGTATTTT. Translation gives CASTIRVSGIVADTQYF.

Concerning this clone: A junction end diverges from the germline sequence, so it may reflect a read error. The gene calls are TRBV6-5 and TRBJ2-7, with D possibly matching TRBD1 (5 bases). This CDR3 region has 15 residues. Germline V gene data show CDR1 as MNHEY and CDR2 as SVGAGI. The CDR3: CASSYSGPYSDEQYF. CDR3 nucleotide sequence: TGTGCCAGCAGTTACTCGGGGCCTTACTCCGACGAGCAGTACTTC.

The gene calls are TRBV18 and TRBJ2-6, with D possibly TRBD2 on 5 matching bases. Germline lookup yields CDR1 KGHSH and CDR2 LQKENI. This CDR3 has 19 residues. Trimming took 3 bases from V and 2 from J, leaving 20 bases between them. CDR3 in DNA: TGTGCCAGCTCACCGTCTTCCGGGATCCAGGCACCTGGGGCCAACGTCCTGACTTTC. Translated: CASSPSSGIQAPGANVLTF.

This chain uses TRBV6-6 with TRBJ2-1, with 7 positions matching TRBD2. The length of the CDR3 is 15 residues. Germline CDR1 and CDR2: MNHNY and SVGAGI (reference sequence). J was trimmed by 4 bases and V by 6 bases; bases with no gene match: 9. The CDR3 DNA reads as TGTGCCAGCAGCTCCAGCGGGACTACTTACAATGAGCAGTTCTTC. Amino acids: CASSSSGTTYNEQFF.

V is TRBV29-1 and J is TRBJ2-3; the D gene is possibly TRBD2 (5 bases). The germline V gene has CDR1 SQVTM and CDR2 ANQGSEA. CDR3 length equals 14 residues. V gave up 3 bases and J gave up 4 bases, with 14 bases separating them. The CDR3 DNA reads TGCAGCGTTGACTTTGCGAAGGGAGCAGATACGCAGTATTTT. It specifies CSVDFAKGADTQYF.

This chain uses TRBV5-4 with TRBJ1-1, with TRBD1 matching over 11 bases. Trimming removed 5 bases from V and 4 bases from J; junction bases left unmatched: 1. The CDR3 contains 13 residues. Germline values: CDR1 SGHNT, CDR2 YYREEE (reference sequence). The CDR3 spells CASRGTGGTEAFF. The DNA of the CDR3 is TGTGCCAGCAGGGGGACAGGGGGCACTGAAGCTTTCTTT.

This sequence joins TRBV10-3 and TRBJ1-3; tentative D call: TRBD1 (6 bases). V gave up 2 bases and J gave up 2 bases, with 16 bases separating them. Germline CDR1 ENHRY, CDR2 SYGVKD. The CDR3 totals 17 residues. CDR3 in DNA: TGTGCCATCAGTGAGCCCAGACGGACAGAGCCTGGAAACACCATATATTTT. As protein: CAISEPRRTEPGNTIYF.

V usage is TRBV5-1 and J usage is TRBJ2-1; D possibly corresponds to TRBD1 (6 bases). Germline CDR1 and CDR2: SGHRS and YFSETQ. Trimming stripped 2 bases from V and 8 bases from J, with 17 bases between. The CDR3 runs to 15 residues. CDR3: CASSLTGSRGDEQFF. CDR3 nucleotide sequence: TGCGCCAGCAGCTTAACAGGGTCCCGAGGGGATGAGCAGTTCTTC.

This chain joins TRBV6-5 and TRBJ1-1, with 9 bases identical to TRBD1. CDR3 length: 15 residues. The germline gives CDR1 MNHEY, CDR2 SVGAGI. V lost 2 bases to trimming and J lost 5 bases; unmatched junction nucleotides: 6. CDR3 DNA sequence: TGTGCCAGCAGTTACGGGACAGGGATGAGGACTGAAGCTTTCTTT. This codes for CASSYGTGMRTEAFF.

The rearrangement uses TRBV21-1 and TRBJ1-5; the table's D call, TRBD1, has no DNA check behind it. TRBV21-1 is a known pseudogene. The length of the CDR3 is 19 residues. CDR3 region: CASSKGGQGRLLGNQPQHF. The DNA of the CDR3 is TGTGCCAGCAGCAAAGGTGGTCAGGGAAGGTTATTGGGCAATCAGCCCCAGCATTTT.

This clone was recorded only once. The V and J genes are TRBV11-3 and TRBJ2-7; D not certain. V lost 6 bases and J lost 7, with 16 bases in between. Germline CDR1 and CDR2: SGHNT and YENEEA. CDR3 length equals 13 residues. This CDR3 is CASSSTAIGEQYF. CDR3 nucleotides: TGTGCCAGCAGTTCGACTGCGATCGGAGAGCAGTACTTC.

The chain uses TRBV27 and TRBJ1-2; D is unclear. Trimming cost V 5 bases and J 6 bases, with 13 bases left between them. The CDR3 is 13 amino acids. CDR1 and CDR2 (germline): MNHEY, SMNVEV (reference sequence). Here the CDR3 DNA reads TGTGCCAGCAGTACCTACCGGGAGGATGGCTACACCTTC. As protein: CASSTYREDGYTF.